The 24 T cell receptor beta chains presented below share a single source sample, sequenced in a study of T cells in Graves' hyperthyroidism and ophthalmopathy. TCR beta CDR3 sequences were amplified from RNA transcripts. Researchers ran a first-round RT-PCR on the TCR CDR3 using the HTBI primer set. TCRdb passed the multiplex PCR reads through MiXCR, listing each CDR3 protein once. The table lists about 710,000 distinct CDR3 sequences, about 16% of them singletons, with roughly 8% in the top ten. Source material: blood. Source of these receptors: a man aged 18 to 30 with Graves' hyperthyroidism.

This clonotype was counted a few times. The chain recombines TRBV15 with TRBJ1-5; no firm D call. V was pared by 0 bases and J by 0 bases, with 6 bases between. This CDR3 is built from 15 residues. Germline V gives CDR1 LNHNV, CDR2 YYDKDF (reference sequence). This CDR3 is CATSRDGSSNQPQHF. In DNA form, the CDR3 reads TGTGCCACCAGCAGAGATGGCAGTAGCAATCAGCCCCAGCATTTT. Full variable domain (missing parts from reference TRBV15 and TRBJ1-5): DAMVIQNPRYQVTQFGKPVTLSCSQTLNHNVMYWYQQKSSQAPKLLFHYYDKDFNNEADTPDNFQSRRPNTSFCFLDIRSPGLGDTAMYLCATSRDGSSNQPQHFGDGTRLSIL.

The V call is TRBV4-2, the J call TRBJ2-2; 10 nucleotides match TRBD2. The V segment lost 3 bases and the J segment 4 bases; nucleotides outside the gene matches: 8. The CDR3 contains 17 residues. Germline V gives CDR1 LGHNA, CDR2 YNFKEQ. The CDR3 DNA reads TGTGCCAGCAGCCATCATAGCGGGAGGTGGGGCACCGGGGAGCTGTTTTTT. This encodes CASSHHSGRWGTGELFF.

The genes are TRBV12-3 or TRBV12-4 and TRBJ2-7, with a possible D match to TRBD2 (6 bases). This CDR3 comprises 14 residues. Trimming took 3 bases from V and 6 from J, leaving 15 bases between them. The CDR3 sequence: CASSFGGLGCEQYF. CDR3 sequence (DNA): TGTGCCAGCAGTTTTGGAGGGCTTGGCTGCGAGCAGTACTTC.

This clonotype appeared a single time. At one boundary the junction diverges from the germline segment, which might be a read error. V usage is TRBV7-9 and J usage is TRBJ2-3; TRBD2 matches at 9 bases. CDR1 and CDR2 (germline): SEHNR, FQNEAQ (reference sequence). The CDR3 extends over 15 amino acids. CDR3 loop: CVSSSLAGVTDTQYF. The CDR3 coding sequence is TGTGTCAGCAGCTCCTTAGCGGGAGTAACAGATACGCAGTATTTT. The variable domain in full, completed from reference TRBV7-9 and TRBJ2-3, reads DTGVSQNPRHKITKRGQNVTFRCDPISEHNRLYWYRQTLGQGPEFLTYFQNEAQLEKSRLLSDRFSAERPKGSFSTLEIQRTEQGDSAMYLCVSSSLAGVTDTQYFGPGTRLTVL.

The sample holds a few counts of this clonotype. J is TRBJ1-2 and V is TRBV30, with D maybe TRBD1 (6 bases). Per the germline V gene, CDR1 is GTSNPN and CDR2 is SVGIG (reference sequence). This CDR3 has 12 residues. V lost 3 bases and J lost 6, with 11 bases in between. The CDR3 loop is CAWSGTSNGYTF. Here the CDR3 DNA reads TGTGCCTGGAGCGGGACATCCAATGGCTACACCTTC.

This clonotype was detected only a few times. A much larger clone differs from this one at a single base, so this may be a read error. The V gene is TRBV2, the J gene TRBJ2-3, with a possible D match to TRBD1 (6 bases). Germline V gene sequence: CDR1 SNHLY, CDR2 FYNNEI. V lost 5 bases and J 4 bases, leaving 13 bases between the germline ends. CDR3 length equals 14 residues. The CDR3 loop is CASSRESGADTQYF. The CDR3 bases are TGTGCCAGCAGTCGAGAATCAGGGGCAGATACGCAGTATTTT.

The CDR3 sequence is CAIPDYRGQETQYF. CDR3 nucleotides: TGTGCCATCCCCGACTACAGGGGACAAGAGACCCAGTACTTC. This rearrangement joins TRBV6-1 to TRBJ2-5; the match to TRBD1 covers 7 bases. The CDR3 is made up of 14 amino acids. Germline CDR1 MNHNS, CDR2 SASEGT. Trimming removed 10 bases from V and 2 bases from J; junction bases left unmatched: 10.

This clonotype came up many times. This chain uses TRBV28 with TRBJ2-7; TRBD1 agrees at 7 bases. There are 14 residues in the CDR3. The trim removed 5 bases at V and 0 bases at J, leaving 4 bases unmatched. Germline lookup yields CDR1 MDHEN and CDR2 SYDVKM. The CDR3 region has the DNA TGTGCCAGCAGTCTGACAGGGTTCTCCTACGAGCAGTACTTC. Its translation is CASSLTGFSYEQYF.

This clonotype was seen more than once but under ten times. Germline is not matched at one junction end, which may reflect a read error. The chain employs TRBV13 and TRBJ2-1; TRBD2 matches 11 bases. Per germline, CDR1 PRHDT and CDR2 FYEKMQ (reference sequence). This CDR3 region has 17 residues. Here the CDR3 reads CASSLEVAGGQVNEQFF. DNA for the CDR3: TGCGCCAGCAGCTTGGAGGTAGCGGGAGGGCAAGTAAATGAGCAGTTCTTC.

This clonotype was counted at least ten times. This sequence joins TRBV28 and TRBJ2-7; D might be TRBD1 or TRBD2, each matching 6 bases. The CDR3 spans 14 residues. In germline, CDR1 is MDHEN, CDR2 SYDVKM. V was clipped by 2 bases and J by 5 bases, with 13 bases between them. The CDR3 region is CASSLRGLVHEQYF. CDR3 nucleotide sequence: TGTGCCAGCAGTTTACGGGGGCTTGTACACGAGCAGTACTTC.

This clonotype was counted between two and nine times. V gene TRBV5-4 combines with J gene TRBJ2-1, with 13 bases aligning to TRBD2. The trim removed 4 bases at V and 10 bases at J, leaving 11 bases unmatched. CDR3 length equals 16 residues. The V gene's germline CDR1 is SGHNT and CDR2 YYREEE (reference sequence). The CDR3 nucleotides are TGTGCCAGCAGCCGGGGGACTAGCGGGACCCTTCGGGAGCAGTTCTTC. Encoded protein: CASSRGTSGTLREQFF.

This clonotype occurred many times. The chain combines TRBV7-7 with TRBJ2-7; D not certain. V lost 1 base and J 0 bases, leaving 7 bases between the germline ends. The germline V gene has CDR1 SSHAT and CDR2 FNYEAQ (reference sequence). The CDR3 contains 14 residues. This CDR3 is CASSLDPSSYEQYF. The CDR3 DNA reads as TGTGCCAGCAGCTTAGACCCTTCCTCCTACGAGCAGTACTTC.

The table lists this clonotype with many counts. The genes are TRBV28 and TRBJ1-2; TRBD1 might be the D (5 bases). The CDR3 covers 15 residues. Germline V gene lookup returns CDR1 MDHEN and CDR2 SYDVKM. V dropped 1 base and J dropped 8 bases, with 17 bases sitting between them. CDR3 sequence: CASSLSRALGAGYTF. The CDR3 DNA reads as TGTGCCAGCAGTTTATCCCGGGCCTTAGGGGCCGGCTACACCTTC.

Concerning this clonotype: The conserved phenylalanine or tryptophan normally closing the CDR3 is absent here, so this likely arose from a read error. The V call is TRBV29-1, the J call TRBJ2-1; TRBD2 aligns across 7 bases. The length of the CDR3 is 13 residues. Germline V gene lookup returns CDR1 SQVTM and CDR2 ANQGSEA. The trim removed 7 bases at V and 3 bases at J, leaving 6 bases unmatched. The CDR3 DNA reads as TGCAGCGGTCAAGGGACTAACTACAATGAGCAGTTCCTC. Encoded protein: CSGQGTNYNEQFL.

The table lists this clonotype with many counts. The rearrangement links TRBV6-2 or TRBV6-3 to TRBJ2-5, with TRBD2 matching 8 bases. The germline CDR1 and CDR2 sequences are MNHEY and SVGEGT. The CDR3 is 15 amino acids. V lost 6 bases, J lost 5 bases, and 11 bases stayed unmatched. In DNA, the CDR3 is TGTGCCAGCAGCTCCCCGGGAGGGACGTGGGAGACCCAGTACTTC. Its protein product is CASSSPGGTWETQYF.

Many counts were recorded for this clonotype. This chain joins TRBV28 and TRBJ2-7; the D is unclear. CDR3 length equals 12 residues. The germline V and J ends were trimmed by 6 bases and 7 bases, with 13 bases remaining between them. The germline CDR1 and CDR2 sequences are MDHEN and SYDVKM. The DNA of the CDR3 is TGTGCCAGCAGCGGAAACCTACGAGAGCAGTACTTC. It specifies CASSGNLREQYF.

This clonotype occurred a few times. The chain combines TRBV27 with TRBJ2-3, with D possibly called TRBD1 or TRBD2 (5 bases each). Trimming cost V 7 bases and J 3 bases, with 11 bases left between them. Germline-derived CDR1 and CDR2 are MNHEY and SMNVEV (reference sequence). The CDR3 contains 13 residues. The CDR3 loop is CASTPWGTDTQYF. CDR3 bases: TGTGCCAGCACTCCCTGGGGGACAGATACGCAGTATTTT.

The DNA of the CDR3 is TGTGCCAGCAGTTACGCCTGGGGTACCCAGTACTTC. It codes for CASSYAWGTQYF. The chain employs TRBV6-5 and TRBJ2-5; D unclear. Germline CDR1 is MNHEY and CDR2 is SVGAGI. The CDR3 extends over 12 amino acids. Trimming shortened V by 2 bases and J by 8 bases, and 9 bases separated the two germline ends.

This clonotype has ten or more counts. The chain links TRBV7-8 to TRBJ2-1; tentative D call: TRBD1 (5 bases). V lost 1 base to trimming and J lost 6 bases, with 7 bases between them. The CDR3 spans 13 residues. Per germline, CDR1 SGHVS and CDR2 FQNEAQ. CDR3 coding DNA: TGTGCCAGCAGCTTAGAGGGGCCCAATGAGCAGTTCTTC. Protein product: CASSLEGPNEQFF. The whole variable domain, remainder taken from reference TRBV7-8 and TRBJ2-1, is GAGVSQSPRYKVAKRGQDVALRCDPISGHVSLFWYQQALGQGPEFLTYFQNEAQLDKSGLPSDRFFAERPEGSVSTLKIQRTQQEDSAVYLCASSLEGPNEQFFGPGTRLTVL.

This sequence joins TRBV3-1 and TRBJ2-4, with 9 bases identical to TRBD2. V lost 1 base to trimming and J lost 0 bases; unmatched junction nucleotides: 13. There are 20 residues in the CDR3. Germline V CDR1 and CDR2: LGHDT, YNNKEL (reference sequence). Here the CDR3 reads CASSQVQREAIKVAKNIQYF. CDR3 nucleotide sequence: TGTGCCAGCAGCCAAGTCCAGCGGGAGGCCATTAAAGTAGCCAAAAACATTCAGTACTTC.

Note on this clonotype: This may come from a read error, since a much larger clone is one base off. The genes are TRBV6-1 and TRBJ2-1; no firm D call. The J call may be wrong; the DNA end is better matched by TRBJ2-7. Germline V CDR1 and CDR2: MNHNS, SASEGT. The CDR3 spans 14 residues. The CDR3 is CASMVTLAANEQYF. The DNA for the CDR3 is TGTGCCAGCATGGTGACTTTAGCAGCGAATGAGCAGTACTTC.

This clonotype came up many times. CDR3 region: CASSRPQSQLYF. CDR3 sequence (DNA): TGTGCCAGCTCACGGCCCCAGTCCCAGTTGTACTTC. The chain joins TRBV18 to TRBJ2-5; D remains unclear. Germline V gene sequence: CDR1 KGHSH, CDR2 LQKENI. The CDR3 runs 12 residues. V was cut by 4 bases and J by 13 bases, with 16 bases left in between.

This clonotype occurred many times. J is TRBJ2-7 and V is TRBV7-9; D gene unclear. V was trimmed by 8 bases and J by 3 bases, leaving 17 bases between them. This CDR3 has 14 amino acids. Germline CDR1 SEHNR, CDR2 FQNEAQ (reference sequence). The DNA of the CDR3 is TGTGCCAGCTTAGACGGACGGTCTGGCTACGAGCAGTACTTC. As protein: CASLDGRSGYEQYF.

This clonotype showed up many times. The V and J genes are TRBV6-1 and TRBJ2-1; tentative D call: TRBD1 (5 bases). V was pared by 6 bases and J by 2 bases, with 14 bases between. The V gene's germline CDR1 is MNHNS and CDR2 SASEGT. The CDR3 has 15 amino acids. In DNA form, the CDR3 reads TGTGCCAGCAGCAAAAAGGGGCTAGCCTACAATGAGCAGTTCTTC. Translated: CASSKKGLAYNEQFF.